The clone carrying this T cell receptor (beta chain) turned up a few times. Its antigen is undetermined. Template switching added a universal primer site, and cDNA bore unique molecular identifiers. TCRdb re-analysed the 5' RACE reads in MiXCR, keeping a single row per CDR3 protein. Seen here are around 490,000 distinct CDR3 sequences, 12% to 15% observed once, and the top ten hold roughly 0.44%. These data belong to a study of identical twins. Study results and caveats: Fewer insertions characterized abundant cord blood beta clonotypes, whereas memory repertoires showed none. In monozygotic twins, models underestimated the sharing of out-of-frame TCR alpha.

The germline gives CDR1 MDHEN, CDR2 SYDVKM. With 5 bases removed from V and 2 bases from J, the gap between germline ends came to 15 bases. This CDR3 has 15 amino acids. These data were likewise used in another study, on yellow fever vaccine responses in identical twins.

The sample comprised CD4+ T cells sorted from blood. The genes are TRBV28 and TRBJ1-2; a possible D gene is TRBD1 (6 bases). The sequence was collected from a young woman in good health. This chain's CDR3 is CASSRRDRSNYGYTF. DNA of the CDR3: TGTGCCAGCAGTCGGAGAGACAGGTCCAACTATGGCTACACCTTC.